This T cell receptor (beta chain) was recovered during a study of T cells after yellow fever vaccination (dated by TCRdb to between 2018 and 2021). Turning to the overall study: Libraries from fractions with low cell numbers were prepared with the SMART-Seq v4 Ultra Low Input RNA kit. Blood was drawn at multiple timepoints before and after primary and secondary immunization, with bulk PBMC replicates and cell subsets isolated. To follow T-cell clones before and after both primary and booster YFV17D yellow fever vaccination, bulk TCR alpha and beta repertoires underwent longitudinal sequencing. Two healthy male donors made up the cohort, one aged 18 to 29 years and the other aged 30 to 39 years.

TCR cDNA was synthesized by 5'RACE template switching, through which a universal primer site and unique molecular identifiers were introduced. cDNA synthesis was primed from both the TCR alpha and TCR beta constant segments. Libraries were amplified in two PCR steps, with sample barcodes and sequencing adapters added in the second step. Sequencing of libraries was done on Illumina HiSeq 2500 (2x100 bp) or NovaSeq (2x150 bp). In the paper's pipeline: MIGEC was used to demultiplex reads and collapse the reads into UMI consensus sequences, and MiXCR was used for V(D)J alignment. Vaccine-responding clonotypes were identified with edgeR using replicate PBMC samples, with FDR below 0.01 and a log2 fold change above 5 up to day 15 being required. Bulk clonotypes were assigned CD4 or CD8 identity according to which sequenced CD4 or CD8 repertoire held them at higher abundance. TCRdb ran its own pipeline on the public reads, namely fastp trimming at Q25 and MiXCR clone calling, and kept in-frame beta chains. Each CDR3 protein gets just one entry, which takes the most common genes and DNA from the rows behind it. The authors' filters were not applied to this entry. The sample includes some 600,000 distinct CDR3 sequences, with 9% to 15% observed a single time. The top ten clones comprise under 15% of the sample.

About this clonotype: It lacks a known antigen. The record has no base qualities; no much larger clone is one base away.

The CDR3 runs 13 residues from the cysteine to the phenylalanine. Solely the CDR3 DNA is kept, with 39 bases framed from the first base. From a lookup of the germline V gene, CDR1 and CDR2 are SQVTM and ANQGSEA. A distance of 11 bases separates the germline ends of V and J, which lose 2 bases and 4 bases respectively. What the authors observed across the whole study: After the booster, most of the clones that had expanded following primary vaccination were detected again (roughly 97% of CD4 and roughly 88% of CD8), which suggests that memory was broadly maintained. The secondary T-cell response was weaker than the primary response but faster, peaking on day 5 instead of day 15. Because only two donors were included in the study, the extent to which the findings can be generalized is limited. Computational filtering was needed because FACS-sorted repertoires could contain abundant contaminating clonotypes from the bulk population. A small share of clonotypes was detected in both CD4 and CD8 compartments, with the overlap likely arising from convergent recombination.

Explained via the paper, the treatment or condition label denotes: live attenuated yellow fever vaccine strain. Two biological replicates of bulk PBMCs were collected at each blood-draw timepoint. PBMCs were isolated from peripheral blood using a standard Ficoll-Paque protocol. RNA was extracted with TriZol from bulk PBMCs, CD4 and CD8 fractions, and dextramer-positive and dextramer-negative fractions. This receptor was obtained from a man younger than 45 who received the YFV17D yellow fever vaccine. The specimen comprised PBMCs, sampled on the day of the yellow fever booster vaccination. This sequence uses TRBV29-1 and TRBJ2-5, with no reliable assignment of the D segment. The CDR3 region reads CSVEPSYGETQYF. The DNA is TGCAGCGTTGAACCGTCTTATGGAGAGACCCAGTACTTC.